The 10 T cell receptor beta chains listed next were all sequenced from one sample in a study of graft-versus-host responses after intestinal transplantation. Repertoires were generated with immunoSEQ multiplex PCR, while TCRdb's copy carries only in-frame clones and drops some. In the table there are several hundred clones, approximately 81% of which are singletons. Graft tissue processing released intraepithelial and lamina propria lymphocytes. The sample consisted of ileum tissue, taken roughly 22 days after intestinal transplant. The source is a human patient who received an intestinal transplant, so some T cells may come from the graft donor.

The genes are TRBV19 and TRBJ1-5, with a possible D match to TRBD1 (5 bases). V was clipped by 6 bases and J by 4 bases, with 10 bases between them. Germline CDR1 is LNHDA and CDR2 is SQIVND (reference sequence). The CDR3 length is 13 residues. CDR3 sequence: CASSLTDNQPQHF. The CDR3 bases are TGTGCCAGTAGCTTGACAGATAATCAGCCCCAGCATTTT.

V and J are TRBV12-5 and TRBJ2-3, with 8 nucleotides matching TRBD2. CDR1 and CDR2 from the germline V gene are LGHNT and FRNRAP. The V gene end was trimmed by 3 bases and the J gene end by 4 bases; junction bases not matched to a gene: 12. This CDR3 has 17 residues. CDR3 nucleotides: TGTGCTAGTGGTTTAGGGGGTCAGCGGGAGTTGTCAGATACGCAGTATTTT. Translating gives CASGLGGQRELSDTQYF.

The chain uses TRBV29-1 and TRBJ2-5, with D maybe TRBD2 (5 bases). The V gene's germline CDR1 is SQVTM and CDR2 ANQGSEA. Between the trimmed V and J ends, which lost 8 bases and 3 bases, there was a span of 13 bases. The CDR3 totals 12 residues. CDR3 in DNA: TGCAGCACAAAACGGGGAAAAGAGACCCAGTACTTC. This codes for CSTKRGKETQYF.

The chain has TRBV4-1 and TRBJ1-5; 7 nucleotides match TRBD1. The length of the CDR3 is 17 residues. The germline V gene encodes CDR1 MGHRA and CDR2 YSYEKL. V was pared by 2 bases and J by 3 bases, with 10 bases of the junction left unmatched. CDR3 loop: CASSQTVAGGFNQPQHF. The CDR3 DNA is TGCGCCAGCAGCCAAACGGTAGCAGGGGGATTCAATCAGCCCCAGCATTTT.

The chain is built from TRBV5-2 and TRBJ1-2. TRBV5-2 is a recognized pseudogene. The CDR3 has 17 amino acids. CDR3 coding DNA: TGTGCCAGCAATAGAGGAGGAGGAGTACGAAAGACCTATGGCTACACCTTC. This encodes CASNRGGGVRKTYGYTF.

CDR3 sequence: CASSGTPSYEQYF. The DNA of the CDR3 is TGCGCCAGCAGTGGGACACCTTCCTACGAGCAGTACTTC. The chain uses TRBV10-2 and TRBJ2-7; D might be TRBD1 (5 bases). CDR3 length equals 13 residues. The ends were cut back, 4 bases at V and 1 base at J, with 8 bases in the middle. The germline gives CDR1 WSHSY, CDR2 SAAADI.

The genes are TRBV10-1 and TRBJ2-3, with 8 bases matching TRBD2. V lost 5 bases to trimming and J lost 6 bases; unmatched junction nucleotides: 7. Germline-derived CDR1 and CDR2 are WNHNN and SYGVQD (reference sequence). The length of the CDR3 is 14 residues. CDR3 sequence (DNA): TGCGCCAGCAGTCTTAGCGGGACCTCTGATACGCAGTATTTT. Translated: CASSLSGTSDTQYF.

The V gene is TRBV19, the J gene TRBJ1-5; 7 bases agree with TRBD1. Germline CDR1 and CDR2: LNHDA and SQIVND (reference sequence). The CDR3 length is 16 residues. V gave up 5 bases and J gave up 1 base; unmatched junction bases: 8. CDR3 amino acids: CASSLNRGLSNQPQHF. For the CDR3, the DNA is TGTGCCAGTAGTTTGAACAGGGGCTTAAGCAATCAGCCCCAGCATTTT.

V and J are TRBV5-4 and TRBJ2-2; no clear D gene. The V gene's germline CDR1 is SGHNT and CDR2 YYREEE (reference sequence). With 1 base removed from V and 2 bases from J, the gap between germline ends came to 0 bases. This CDR3 is built from 12 residues. The CDR3 coding sequence is TGTGCCAGCAGCTTGAACACCGGGGAGCTGTTTTTT. This gives the protein CASSLNTGELFF. Drawing the rest from reference TRBV5-4 and TRBJ2-2, the complete variable domain is ETGVTQSPTHLIKTRGQQVTLRCSSQSGHNTVSWYQQALGQGPQFIFQYYREEENGRGNFPPRFSGLQFPNYSSELNVNALELDDSALYLCASSLNTGELFFGEGSRLTVL.

The rearrangement links TRBV2 to TRBJ1-5, with D perhaps matching TRBD1 (6 bases). V lost 5 bases and J lost 3, with 14 bases in between. The CDR3 consists of 15 residues. Germline V gives CDR1 SNHLY, CDR2 FYNNEI. CDR3 bases: TGTGCCAGCAGTCGGGCAGGGGTTGTCAATCAGCCCCAGCATTTT. This translates into CASSRAGVVNQPQHF. Full variable domain (remainder filled in from reference TRBV2 and TRBJ1-5): EPEVTQTPSHQVTQMGQEVILRCVPISNHLYFYWYRQILGQKVEFLVSFYNNEISEKSEIFDDQFSVERPDGSNFTLKIRSTKLEDSAMYFCASSRAGVVNQPQHFGDGTRLSIL.